This TCR beta chain was sequenced in a study of T cell repertoires in ileal Crohn's disease (dated by TCRdb to the late 2010s). With regard to the full study: At the time of surgery, roughly 34% of patients were active smokers, and the median duration of disease was 6.5 to 8 years. The M6 samples were biopsies of the neoterminal ileum collected during postoperative colonoscopy. The TCR repertoire was analysed in some 53 patients with Crohn's disease drawn from a prospective multicentre cohort. Endoscopic postoperative recurrence was defined as a Rutgeerts score above i0. Roughly half of the patients were given postoperative therapy, with approximately 17 on anti-TNF agents and 11 to 12 on thiopurines. Surgery was performed for a complication in all patients, with stricturing disease in roughly 60% and penetrating disease in approximately 40%. A total of roughly 150 mucosal samples from some 60 patients were sequenced, collected from several sites on the surgical specimen as well as at postoperative endoscopy. Running in parallel with the study was a multicentre cohort set up to find predictors of early endoscopic recurrence following ileocolonic resection. Broad study findings and their caveats: Endoscopic recurrence was linked to a higher percentage of high-frequency clones at surgery, and recurrence occurred in every patient whose clonality exceeded 26.8% (18/57). Compared with CD4 T cells, sorted CD8 T cells held more high-frequency clones, which suggests that the mucosal expansions were mostly CD8. Mucosal CD4 and CD8 T cells were sorted and sequenced only in a subgroup of patients, whose size was not stated. The timing of postoperative endoscopy varied within the first year after surgery, and the median delay was 6.9 months. A significantly higher proportion of clonal expansions was observed in active smokers at surgery than in non-smokers (about 25% vs 20%, p=0.02).

Inclusive of the bounding cysteine and phenylalanine, the CDR3 is 16 residues long. Only the CDR3 part of the read is kept: 48 bases, read in frame from the first base. From the germline V gene, CDR1 is SGHRS and CDR2 is YFSETQ. Trimming removed 5 bases from V and 2 bases from J; the gene matches leave 10 bases unexplained. Regarding this clone: This receptor's antigen is unknown. No much larger clonotype is one base removed from it; base qualities were not supplied.

Per the publication, the time point label means: neoterminal ileum biopsy at postoperative endoscopy, about 6 months after surgery. Eligible patients were adults with ileal or ileocolonic Crohn's disease who had an indication for ileocolonic resection. Whole ileal mucosal biopsies were kept frozen at -80 degrees C prior to DNA extraction. Genomic DNA was extracted from frozen whole biopsies with a TRizol-based method and quantified on a NanoDrop 2000 spectrophotometer. For commercial TCRB immunosequencing, approximately 480 nanograms of biopsy DNA were submitted for each sample. Adaptive Biotechnology amplified CDR3 regions from genomic DNA with a two-step multiplex PCR that controlled for amplification bias. Primers for every V and J gene segment were used in the first PCR, and barcodes and Illumina adapters were added in the second PCR. CDR3 libraries were sequenced using an Illumina instrument. In the paper's pipeline: The analysis drew on both the pipelines supplied by the vendor and custom analysis of the raw data in R/Bioconductor running R version 3.3.0. Clonality, ranging from 0 to 1, was calculated as the inverse of the normalised Shannon entropy of all productive clones. High-frequency clones were defined as the share of the repertoire taken up by the top 100 clones, keeping only clones that passed a 95% confidence test. Repertoire diversity was measured with the Simpson index, and overlap between samples was measured with the Morisita-Horn index. TCRdb carries this immuneACCESS record with in-frame sequences only. Its versions omit some clonotypes, under half of them owing to an unresolved V gene in the studies checked, with the rest unexplained. V and J calls and clone size are given by that table; D and trimming were obtained from the DNA. This sample is represented by under 15,000 clones; 82% of them were singletons. Around 9.9% of the sample is held by the ten biggest clonotypes.

Here the chain combines TRBV5-1 and TRBJ2-3; 8 of the junction bases match TRBD1. The sequenced sample consisted of ileal tissue. This TCR was sampled from an adult with Crohn's disease. The CDR3 here reads CASRDTGGLYTDTQYF. In nucleotides, the sequence is TGCGCCAGCAGGGACACAGGGGGGCTATACACAGATACGCAGTATTTT.